The rows below give T cell receptor beta chains drawn from one sample of a study of OX40 agonist ivuxolimab in advanced cancers. This table comes from immunoSEQ multiplex PCR, and its TCRdb copy is limited to in-frame clones, with some not included. The sample consists of about 54,000 clones, around four fifths of them appearing once. Sequencing was performed on CD4+ or CD8+ T cells sorted from blood, taken in a trial of the OX40 agonist ivuxolimab. Receptors were obtained from an adult with an advanced solid tumor such as melanoma, head and neck, liver or kidney cancer. Both conserved end residues are part of each CDR3. A D gene is named only where the DNA matches it firmly. Clone size, where shown, is once, few, many, or a class for clones that have expanded.

CDR3 DNA: TGTGCCAGCAGCCAAGAGCCAGGGGTCGAGTTCTTC; CDR3 protein: CASSQEPGVEFF; CDR3 length: 12; J gene: TRBJ2-1; V gene: TRBV14; D gene: NA; clone size: NA
CDR3 DNA: TGTGCCACCAGCAGAGATAGGGGCACCGGGGAGCTGTTTTTT; CDR3 protein: CATSRDRGTGELFF; CDR3 length: 14; J gene: TRBJ2-2; V gene: TRBV15; D gene: NA; clone size: NA
CDR3 DNA: TGTGCCAGTAGTACTTACGTGGGACAACGGCGGGGCTACACCTTC; CDR3 protein: CASSTYVGQRRGYTF; CDR3 length: 15; J gene: TRBJ1-2; V gene: TRBV19; D gene: NA; clone size: NA
CDR3 DNA: TGCGCCAGCAGTCTGACCCAGAGCAGTAATGAGCAGTTCTTC; CDR3 protein: CASSLTQSSNEQFF; CDR3 length: 14; J gene: TRBJ2-1; V gene: TRBV5-1; D gene: NA; clone size: NA
CDR3 DNA: TGTGCCAGCAGCTCCACGGGACAGGGTTGGTATGGCTACACCTTC; CDR3 protein: CASSSTGQGWYGYTF; CDR3 length: 15; J gene: TRBJ1-2; V gene: TRBV7-3; D gene: TRBD1; clone size: few
CDR3 DNA: TGCGCCAGCAGCCCGGAGGCTCACACAGATACGCAGTATTTT; CDR3 protein: CASSPEAHTDTQYF; CDR3 length: 14; J gene: TRBJ2-3; V gene: TRBV5-1; D gene: NA; clone size: NA
CDR3 DNA: TGTGCCAGCAGCAAGTGGGACAGATACGAGCAGTACTTC; CDR3 protein: CASSKWDRYEQYF; CDR3 length: 13; J gene: TRBJ2-7; V gene: TRBV5-4; D gene: TRBD1; clone size: NA
CDR3 DNA: TGTGCCAGTAGTGAAAGCTCCTACAATGAGCAGTTCTTC; CDR3 protein: CASSESSYNEQFF; CDR3 length: 13; J gene: TRBJ2-1; V gene: TRBV19; D gene: NA; clone size: NA
CDR3 DNA: TGTGCCAGCAGCCCACGGCTTATGGCGGGAGGGCCCAACGAGCAGTACTTC; CDR3 protein: CASSPRLMAGGPNEQYF; CDR3 length: 17; J gene: TRBJ2-7; V gene: TRBV11-2; D gene: TRBD2; clone size: NA
CDR3 DNA: TGTGCCAGCAGTTCCGTTAGAGGGAGGGTCGAGCAGTACTTC; CDR3 protein: CASSSVRGRVEQYF; CDR3 length: 14; J gene: TRBJ2-7; V gene: TRBV28; D gene: TRBD2; clone size: NA
CDR3 DNA: TGTGCCAGCAGACCACCGACAGGGAGTCAAAACATTCAGTACTTC; CDR3 protein: CASRPPTGSQNIQYF; CDR3 length: 15; J gene: TRBJ2-4; V gene: TRBV6-6; D gene: TRBD1; clone size: once
CDR3 DNA: TGTGCCAGCAGGTTGGACAACCAAGAGACCCAGTACTTC; CDR3 protein: CASRLDNQETQYF; CDR3 length: 13; J gene: TRBJ2-5; V gene: TRBV28; D gene: NA; clone size: once
CDR3 DNA: TGTGCCAGCAGCCGGGGGGTCGAGCAGTACTTC; CDR3 protein: CASSRGVEQYF; CDR3 length: 11; J gene: TRBJ2-7; V gene: TRBV7-2; D gene: TRBD2; clone size: NA
CDR3 DNA: TGTGCCAGCAGCTCCGACCGCACAGAGCAGTACTTC; CDR3 protein: CASSSDRTEQYF; CDR3 length: 12; J gene: TRBJ2-7; V gene: TRBV7-2; D gene: NA; clone size: NA
CDR3 DNA: TGTGCCAGTAGACCCTATAGCTCTGGGGCCAACGTCCTGACTTTC; CDR3 protein: CASRPYSSGANVLTF; CDR3 length: 15; J gene: TRBJ2-6; V gene: TRBV19; D gene: NA; clone size: few
CDR3 DNA: TGCGCCAGCAGCTTGGCACTAGCTGGGGATACGCAGTATTTT; CDR3 protein: CASSLALAGDTQYF; CDR3 length: 14; J gene: TRBJ2-3; V gene: TRBV5-1; D gene: NA; clone size: NA
CDR3 DNA: TGTGCCAGCAGTTACTCTGCAGAGCTCTATGGCTACACCTTC; CDR3 protein: CASSYSAELYGYTF; CDR3 length: 14; J gene: TRBJ1-2; V gene: TRBV6-6; D gene: NA; clone size: NA
CDR3 DNA: TGTGCCAGCAGCACGGGGGCCTCCTACGAGCAGTACTTC; CDR3 protein: CASSTGASYEQYF; CDR3 length: 13; J gene: TRBJ2-7; V gene: TRBV11-2; D gene: NA; clone size: NA
CDR3 DNA: TGTGCCAGCAGTTTAGTGGGGACGGAACCGGGACTAGCGGGAGGAGCCCAGTTCTTC; CDR3 protein: CASSLVGTEPGLAGGAQFF; CDR3 length: 19; J gene: TRBJ2-1; V gene: TRBV27; D gene: TRBD2; clone size: NA
CDR3 DNA: TGTGCTAGTGCCCGGACTAGCGGGAGTAAATTCTCCGGGGAGCTGTTTTTT; CDR3 protein: CASARTSGSKFSGELFF; CDR3 length: 17; J gene: TRBJ2-2; V gene: TRBV12-5; D gene: TRBD2; clone size: NA
CDR3 DNA: TGTGCCAGCAGTTTATATGGGGGCTCAACAATCCTAGCGTCCTACGAGCAGTACTTC; CDR3 protein: CASSLYGGSTILASYEQYF; CDR3 length: 19; J gene: TRBJ2-7; V gene: TRBV28; D gene: NA; clone size: NA
CDR3 DNA: TGTGCCAGCACCGGGGGGGTCGACGGATTCGACTCCTACGAGCAGTACTTC; CDR3 protein: CASTGGVDGFDSYEQYF; CDR3 length: 17; J gene: TRBJ2-7; V gene: TRBV5-5; D gene: TRBD2; clone size: NA
CDR3 DNA: TGTGCCAGCAGCTTGGACGGGACTTCTGGAAACACCATATATTTT; CDR3 protein: CASSLDGTSGNTIYF; CDR3 length: 15; J gene: TRBJ1-3; V gene: TRBV5-4; D gene: NA; clone size: NA
CDR3 DNA: TGTGCCAGCAGTCCACCAGTAGGGACCCAGTACTTC; CDR3 protein: CASSPPVGTQYF; CDR3 length: 12; J gene: TRBJ2-5; V gene: TRBV28; D gene: NA; clone size: NA
CDR3 DNA: TGTGCCACCAGCAGAGATAAGTGGGACCATGAGCAGTTCTTC; CDR3 protein: CATSRDKWDHEQFF; CDR3 length: 14; J gene: TRBJ2-1; V gene: TRBV15; D gene: NA; clone size: NA
CDR3 DNA: TGTGCCAGCAGCTTAGAGGGTCCAGGGGATACGCAGTATTTT; CDR3 protein: CASSLEGPGDTQYF; CDR3 length: 14; J gene: TRBJ2-3; V gene: TRBV7-7; D gene: NA; clone size: NA
CDR3 DNA: TGTGCCAGCGGCTATCGCCTAACCAGCGGGAATGAGCAGTTCTTC; CDR3 protein: CASGYRLTSGNEQFF; CDR3 length: 15; J gene: TRBJ2-1; V gene: TRBV7-9; D gene: NA; clone size: NA
CDR3 DNA: TGCGCCAGCGTTAAGGAAGGGACATCGGATGTTGGGGTCCTGACTTTC; CDR3 protein: CASVKEGTSDVGVLTF; CDR3 length: 16; J gene: TRBJ2-6; V gene: TRBV5-1; D gene: NA; clone size: NA
CDR3 DNA: TGTGCCAGCAGCTTAATGACAGGGGAAAACTTAGCCATATATTTT; CDR3 protein: CASSLMTGENLAIYF; CDR3 length: 15; J gene: TRBJ1-3; V gene: TRBV11-2; D gene: TRBD1; clone size: NA
CDR3 DNA: TGTGCCAGCAGCTTTAGCACTGAAGCTTTCTTT; CDR3 protein: CASSFSTEAFF; CDR3 length: 11; J gene: TRBJ1-1; V gene: TRBV5-6; D gene: NA; clone size: NA
CDR3 DNA: TGCGCCAGCAGCTCAGATGGGGGTCCGGCTAACTATGGCTACACCTTC; CDR3 protein: CASSSDGGPANYGYTF; CDR3 length: 16; J gene: TRBJ1-2; V gene: TRBV5-1; D gene: NA; clone size: NA
CDR3 DNA: TGTGCCAGCATCCAAGGGGGGGGTGAAGCTTTCTTT; CDR3 protein: CASIQGGGEAFF; CDR3 length: 12; J gene: TRBJ1-1; V gene: TRBV5-4; D gene: NA; clone size: NA
CDR3 DNA: TGTGCCAGCAGTTACTCGATCGGCGTGGTCAATGAGCAGTTCTTC; CDR3 protein: CASSYSIGVVNEQFF; CDR3 length: 15; J gene: TRBJ2-1; V gene: TRBV6-5; D gene: NA; clone size: once
CDR3 DNA: TGTGCCAGCAGCTTAGAACGGGTAGCCCACACAGATACGCAGTATTTT; CDR3 protein: CASSLERVAHTDTQYF; CDR3 length: 16; J gene: TRBJ2-3; V gene: TRBV11-2; D gene: NA; clone size: NA
CDR3 DNA: TGTGCCAGCAGCTTACGTGCGCGTTGGGAGACCCAGTACTTC; CDR3 protein: CASSLRARWETQYF; CDR3 length: 14; J gene: TRBJ2-5; V gene: TRBV7-9; D gene: NA; clone size: NA
CDR3 DNA: TGCGCCAGCAGCCAAGATAGACTTCTCGGCTCCTACGAGCAGTACTTC; CDR3 protein: CASSQDRLLGSYEQYF; CDR3 length: 16; J gene: TRBJ2-7; V gene: TRBV4-3; D gene: NA; clone size: NA
CDR3 DNA: TGTGCCAGCACCCACTACGGGACAGGGGGCACTGAAGCTTTCTTT; CDR3 protein: CASTHYGTGGTEAFF; CDR3 length: 15; J gene: TRBJ1-1; V gene: TRBV11-3; D gene: TRBD1; clone size: NA
CDR3 DNA: TGTGCCAGCAGGTACAGCAGGGTGAACACTGAAGCTTTCTTT; CDR3 protein: CASRYSRVNTEAFF; CDR3 length: 14; J gene: TRBJ1-1; V gene: TRBV27; D gene: NA; clone size: NA
CDR3 DNA: TGCGCCAGCAGCGAGACAGCCAGGGGCTCCCGTGGCTACACCTTC; CDR3 protein: CASSETARGSRGYTF; CDR3 length: 15; J gene: TRBJ1-2; V gene: TRBV10-2; D gene: NA; clone size: NA
CDR3 DNA: TGTGCCAGCGGGTACCAGTACTTC; CDR3 protein: CASGYQYF; CDR3 length: 8; J gene: TRBJ2-7; V gene: TRBV28; D gene: NA; clone size: few
CDR3 DNA: TGCGCCAGCAGCCAAGGGGGAGGGAGGAATAATGAGCAGTTCTTC; CDR3 protein: CASSQGGGRNNEQFF; CDR3 length: 15; J gene: TRBJ2-1; V gene: TRBV4-1; D gene: TRBD2; clone size: NA
CDR3 DNA: TGTGCCAGCAGTGAACTTGGGTCTGGGTCCTACAATGAGCAGTTCTTC; CDR3 protein: CASSELGSGSYNEQFF; CDR3 length: 16; J gene: TRBJ2-1; V gene: TRBV6-1; D gene: NA; clone size: NA
CDR3 DNA: TGTGCCACCAGCAGAGGACAGGAGAGGGAAAAACTGTTTTTT; CDR3 protein: CATSRGQEREKLFF; CDR3 length: 14; J gene: TRBJ1-4; V gene: TRBV15; D gene: NA; clone size: NA
CDR3 DNA: TGCGCCAGCAGCCCGGAGGGGACAGGCTCCTACAATGAGCAGTTCTTC; CDR3 protein: CASSPEGTGSYNEQFF; CDR3 length: 16; J gene: TRBJ2-1; V gene: TRBV5-1; D gene: TRBD1; clone size: NA
CDR3 DNA: TGTGCCAGCAGTTTCCGGGACACCAAAGAGACCCAGTACTTC; CDR3 protein: CASSFRDTKETQYF; CDR3 length: 14; J gene: TRBJ2-5; V gene: TRBV27; D gene: NA; clone size: NA
CDR3 DNA: TGTGCCAGAAGCTTGGAAGGACTAGCGGAGGAATTAGCCAAAAACATTCAGTACTTC; CDR3 protein: CARSLEGLAEELAKNIQYF; CDR3 length: 19; J gene: TRBJ2-4; V gene: TRBV5-3; D gene: TRBD2; clone size: NA
CDR3 DNA: TGTGCCAGCAGCTCGCGGGGACAGGGGGCTTCGTACGAGCAGTACTTC; CDR3 protein: CASSSRGQGASYEQYF; CDR3 length: 16; J gene: TRBJ2-7; V gene: TRBV5-4; D gene: TRBD1; clone size: NA
CDR3 DNA: TGTGCCAGCAGCCGCCCGGACATTTCGCGTGAGCCCCAGCATTTT; CDR3 protein: CASSRPDISREPQHF; CDR3 length: 15; J gene: TRBJ1-5; V gene: TRBV6-5; D gene: NA; clone size: NA
CDR3 DNA: TGTGCCAGCAGCCTAAACGTAGACACCGGGGAGCTGTTTTTT; CDR3 protein: CASSLNVDTGELFF; CDR3 length: 14; J gene: TRBJ2-2; V gene: TRBV11-2; D gene: NA; clone size: NA